This T cell receptor beta chain was documented in a study of T cells in localized non-small cell lung cancer. Whole-study findings and limits: Compared with tumor, uninvolved adjacent lung displayed greater T cell clonality, ranking highest overall. In the blood, greater T cell density corresponded to longer overall survival. Adjacent lung had a median about 55 of the 100 largest tumor clones. Sequencing was limited to one tumor region, leaving the possibility of heterogeneity open.

As for this clone: As yet, its antigen is unknown.

Profiled with immunoSEQ multiplex PCR; TCRdb holds only in-frame clones, not every one. The sample records tens of thousands of clones, more than 75% being singletons. Germline-derived CDR1 and CDR2 are SGHTA and FQGNSA. V was pared by 6 bases and J by 3 bases, with 5 bases of the junction left unmatched. The CDR3 runs 15 residues. The TCR was taken from a male donor aged 60 or over with stage II squamous cell lung carcinoma. Material: peripheral blood, obtained before any cancer treatment. This chain connects TRBV7-2 to TRBJ2-6, with 7 bases matching TRBD1. CDR3 protein: CASSQTGYGANVLTF. The CDR3 DNA sequence: TGTGCCAGCAGTCAGACAGGGTATGGGGCCAACGTCCTGACTTTC. Full variable domain (outside the CDR3, taken from reference TRBV7-2 and TRBJ2-6): GAGVSQSPSNKVTEKGKDVELRCDPISGHTALYWYRQSLGQGLEFLIYFQGNSAPDKSGLPSDRFSAERTGGSVSTLTIQRTQQEDSAVYLCASSQTGYGANVLTFGAGSRLTVL.